This TCR beta chain was obtained from a study of metastatic and nonmetastatic thyroid tumors. Findings of the study overall: Malignant tumors reportedly showed significantly higher TCR beta diversity than benign nodules in both blood and tumor.

Germline V gene sequence: CDR1 SGHVS, CDR2 FQNEAQ. V was shortened by 5 bases and J by 9 bases, with 26 bases between the two germline ends. The CDR3 runs 16 residues. This clone came up many times. Antigen specificity is unknown. Each patient went into thyroid surgery without having received any treatment. MiXCR reprocessed the PCR reads for TCRdb. Among 6,800 or so clones, around 3.3% were seen once, and the ten largest hold over 15%. The V and J genes are TRBV7-8 and TRBJ2-7; no definite D call. The receptor was derived from a female donor with papillary thyroid cancer or a benign thyroid nodule (not recorded which). Some clones in this sample may be carry-over from other donors' samples. Sequenced input: tumor tissue. The CDR3, as DNA: TGTGCCAGCAGCCCAGCTGGTCTGATTTCCATACGAGGGCAGTACTTC. Residues: CASSPAGLISIRGQYF. The whole variable domain, filled in from reference TRBV7-8 and TRBJ2-7, reads GAGVSQSPRYKVAKRGQDVALRCDPISGHVSLFWYQQALGQGPEFLTYFQNEAQLDKSGLPSDRFFAERPEGSVSTLKIQRTQQEDSAVYLCASSPAGLISIRGQYFGPGTRLTVT.